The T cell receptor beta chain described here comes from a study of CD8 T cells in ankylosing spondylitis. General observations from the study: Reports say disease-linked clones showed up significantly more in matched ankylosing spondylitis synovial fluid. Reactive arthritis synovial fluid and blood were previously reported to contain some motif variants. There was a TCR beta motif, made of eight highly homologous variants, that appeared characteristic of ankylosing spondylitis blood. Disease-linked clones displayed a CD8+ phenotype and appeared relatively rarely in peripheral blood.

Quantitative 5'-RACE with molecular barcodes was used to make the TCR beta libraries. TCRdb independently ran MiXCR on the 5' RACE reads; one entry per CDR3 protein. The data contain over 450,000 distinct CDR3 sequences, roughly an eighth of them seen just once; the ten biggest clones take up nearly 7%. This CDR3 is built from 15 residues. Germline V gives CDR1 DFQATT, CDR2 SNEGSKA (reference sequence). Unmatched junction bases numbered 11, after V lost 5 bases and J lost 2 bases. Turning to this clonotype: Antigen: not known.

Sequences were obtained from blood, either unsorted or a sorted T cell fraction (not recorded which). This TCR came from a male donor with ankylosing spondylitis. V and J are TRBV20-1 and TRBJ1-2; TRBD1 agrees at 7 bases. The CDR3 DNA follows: TGCAGTGCTCCCGAGGTCAGGGGGGCCAACTATGGCTACACCTTC. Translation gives CSAPEVRGANYGYTF.